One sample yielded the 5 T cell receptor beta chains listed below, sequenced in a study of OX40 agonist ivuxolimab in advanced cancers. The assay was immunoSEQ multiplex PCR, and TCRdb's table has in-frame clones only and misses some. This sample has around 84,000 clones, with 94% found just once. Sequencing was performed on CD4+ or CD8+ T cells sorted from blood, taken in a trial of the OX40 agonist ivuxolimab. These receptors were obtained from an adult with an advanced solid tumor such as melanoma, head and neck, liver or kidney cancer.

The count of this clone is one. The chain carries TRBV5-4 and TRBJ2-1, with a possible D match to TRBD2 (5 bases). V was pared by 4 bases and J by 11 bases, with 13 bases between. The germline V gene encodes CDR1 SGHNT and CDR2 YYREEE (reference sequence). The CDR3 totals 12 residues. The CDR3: CASSPGHGKQFF. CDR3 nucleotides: TGTGCCAGCAGCCCGGGCCACGGGAAGCAGTTCTTC.

For the CDR3, the DNA is TGTGCCAGCAGCCCCGAGGAGGGCGGTATGGCCAAAAACATTCAGTACTTC. As protein: CASSPEEGGMAKNIQYF. The chain employs TRBV13 and TRBJ2-4; perhaps TRBD2 as D (6 bases). V was cut by 5 bases and J by 1 base, with 18 bases left in between. Germline V gene lookup returns CDR1 PRHDT and CDR2 FYEKMQ (reference sequence). The CDR3 extends over 17 amino acids.

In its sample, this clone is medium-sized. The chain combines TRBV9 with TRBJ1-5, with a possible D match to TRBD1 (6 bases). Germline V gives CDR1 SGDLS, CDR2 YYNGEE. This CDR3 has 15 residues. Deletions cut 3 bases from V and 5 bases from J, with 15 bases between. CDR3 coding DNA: TGTGCCAGCAGCGCGTTCCGGGACAAGGATCAGCCCCAGCATTTT. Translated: CASSAFRDKDQPQHF.

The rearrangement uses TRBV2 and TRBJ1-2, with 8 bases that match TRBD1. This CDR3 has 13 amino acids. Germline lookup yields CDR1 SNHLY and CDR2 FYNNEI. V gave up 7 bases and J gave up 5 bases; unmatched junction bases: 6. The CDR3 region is CASTGQGLYGYTF. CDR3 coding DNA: TGTGCCAGCACAGGACAGGGATTATATGGCTACACCTTC.

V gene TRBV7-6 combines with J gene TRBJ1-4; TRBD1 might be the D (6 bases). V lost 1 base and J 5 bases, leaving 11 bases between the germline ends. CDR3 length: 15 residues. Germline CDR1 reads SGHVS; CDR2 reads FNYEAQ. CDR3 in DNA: TGTGCCAGCAGCTTAGAGCCCGGACAGAATGAAAAACTGTTTTTT. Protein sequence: CASSLEPGQNEKLFF.